This paragraph covers one T cell receptor beta chain sequence. Its specificity is not known. The germline CDR1 and CDR2 sequences are SGHTA and FQGNSA. The V segment lost 4 bases and the J segment 0 bases; nucleotides outside the gene matches: 9. The CDR3 length is 16 residues. The entry originates in a study of cytomegalovirus exposure and HLA in healthy donors. Findings and limits, study-wide: CMV serostatus alone was available as immune exposure information. An analysis was carried out at a later point. It showed that HLA-associated TCR beta chains were more clonally expanded than equally common non-associated chains. For most TCR beta V segments, an earlier analysis put the productive rate at about 87% or about 30% of the time.

PCR employed 60 Vbeta and 13 Jbeta primers. Produced via immunoSEQ multiplex PCR; TCRdb's table is partial and in-frame only. Here the sample spans hundreds of thousands of clones, approximately 85% being singletons. The V gene is TRBV7-2, the J gene TRBJ2-7; the match to TRBD2 covers 7 bases. This clonotype originated in a girl aged 2 to 9 in good health and CMV-seronegative. The specimen sequenced was PBMCs. CDR3 amino acids: CASSSRAGFSSYEQYF. The CDR3 DNA follows: TGTGCCAGCAGCTCTCGAGCGGGATTTAGCTCCTACGAGCAGTACTTC.